The 10 T cell receptor beta chains listed next were all sequenced from one sample in a study of blood T cell repertoires in COVID-19 (dated by TCRdb to between 2020 and 2021). Library method: the immunoSEQ multiplex PCR assay. TCRdb re-hosts the immuneACCESS table, in-frame sequences only. Its copies lack some clones; in the studies checked, an unresolved V gene accounts for under half of them, and the cause for the rest is not known. The table for this sample lists some 96,000 clones; roughly nine tenths of them were counted only once. Of the sample, roughly 7.3% is held by the ten largest clones. Sample: peripheral blood. These receptors were obtained from a young man in a cohort sampled during active COVID-19.

The chain carries TRBV27 and TRBJ2-5, with TRBD2 as a possible D gene (5 bases). Trimming left V 5 bases short and J 5 bases short, with 24 bases between. CDR1 and CDR2 from the germline V gene are MNHEY and SMNVEV (reference sequence). The CDR3 has 17 amino acids. This CDR3 reads CASSGWVSGILRETQYF. The DNA for the CDR3 is TGTGCCAGCAGTGGTTGGGTAAGCGGAATCTTAAGGGAGACCCAGTACTTC.

This clone was recorded only once. The J gene is TRBJ1-5, the V gene TRBV5-6, with 9 bases matching TRBD1. CDR1 SGHDT and CDR2 YYEEEE come from the germline V gene. CDR3 length equals 16 residues. V lost 4 bases and J lost 4; bases outside the gene matches: 9. The DNA of the CDR3 is TGTGCCAGCAGCCAACGACAGGGGGGAAAAAATCAGCCCCAGCATTTT. Its translation is CASSQRQGGKNQPQHF.

The chain joins TRBV5-6 to TRBJ2-1; no reliable D call. The CDR3 length is 13 residues. Trimming took off 4 bases at V and 1 base at J, with 6 bases between the two ends. Germline CDR1 SGHDT, CDR2 YYEEEE. The CDR3 nucleotides are TGTGCCAGCAGCCCCGTATCCTACAATGAGCAGTTCTTC. Translated, it gives CASSPVSYNEQFF. Complete variable domain (other parts from reference TRBV5-6 and TRBJ2-1): DAGVTQSPTHLIKTRGQQVTLRCSPKSGHDTVSWYQQALGQGPQFIFQYYEEEERQRGNFPDRFSGHQFPNYSSELNVNALLLGDSALYLCASSPVSYNEQFFGPGTRLTVL.

The genes are TRBV6-6 and TRBJ2-1; 8 positions agree with TRBD2. CDR1 is MNHNY and CDR2 is SVGAGI in the germline V gene (reference sequence). The CDR3 covers 16 residues. The junction had 7 bases not matched to a gene; V was cut back by 1 base and J by 5 bases. The CDR3 DNA reads TGTGCCAGCAGTTACTTGGTAGCGGGAAACCACAATGAGCAGTTCTTC. This encodes CASSYLVAGNHNEQFF.

The gene calls are TRBV5-4 and TRBJ1-1; 9 bases fit TRBD1. Germline lookup yields CDR1 SGHNT and CDR2 YYREEE (reference sequence). Unmatched junction bases numbered 3, after V lost 5 bases and J lost 4 bases. The CDR3 runs 13 residues. CDR3 sequence reads: CASRGQGRTEAFF. The CDR3 bases are TGTGCCAGCAGGGGACAGGGCCGCACTGAAGCTTTCTTT.

The chain recombines TRBV11-2 with TRBJ2-3; 11 bases match TRBD2. V lost 5 bases to trimming and J lost 5 bases; unmatched junction nucleotides: 6. The germline gives CDR1 SGHAT, CDR2 FQNNGV. The CDR3 length is 15 residues. DNA for the CDR3: TGTGCCAGCAGCCTTAGCGGGGGGGCCAGAGATACGCAGTATTTT. Translating gives CASSLSGGARDTQYF.

This clone was counted between two and nine times. The rearrangement joins TRBV4-1 to TRBJ1-2; D uncertain. The CDR3 covers 13 residues. CDR1 and CDR2 (germline): MGHRA, YSYEKL. V lost 0 bases and J 2 bases, leaving 4 bases between the germline ends. The CDR3, as DNA: TGCGCCAGCAGCCAAGACAGGAACTATGGCTACACCTTC. Encoded protein: CASSQDRNYGYTF.

This chain connects TRBV19 to TRBJ2-2; D uncertain. The CDR3 consists of 11 residues. In germline, CDR1 is LNHDA, CDR2 SQIVND (reference sequence). With 9 bases removed from V and 5 bases from J, the gap between germline ends came to 7 bases. CDR3 residues: CASAGTGELFF. The CDR3 DNA sequence: TGTGCCAGCGCCGGGACCGGGGAGCTGTTTTTT.

The chain links TRBV5-4 to TRBJ2-2; TRBD2 might be the D (6 bases). CDR3 length: 15 amino acids. Trimming pared 0 bases from V and 3 bases from J, leaving 9 bases between. Germline CDR1 is SGHNT and CDR2 is YYREEE (reference sequence). In nucleotides, the CDR3 is TGTGCCAGCAGCTTGGGGCGGGGAGACACCGGGGAGCTGTTTTTT. It is translated as CASSLGRGDTGELFF. Looking up the rest from reference TRBV5-4 and TRBJ2-2 gives the full variable domain: ETGVTQSPTHLIKTRGQQVTLRCSSQSGHNTVSWYQQALGQGPQFIFQYYREEENGRGNFPPRFSGLQFPNYSSELNVNALELDDSALYLCASSLGRGDTGELFFGEGSRLTVL.

The V call is TRBV11-2, the J call TRBJ2-1; D gene ambiguous. CDR1 is SGHAT, CDR2 FQNNGV, per germline. Trimming took off 5 bases at V and 6 bases at J, with 11 bases between the two ends. The CDR3 is 13 residues long. The CDR3 is CASSVGVLNEQFF. CDR3 nucleotide sequence: TGTGCCAGCAGCGTCGGTGTTCTCAATGAGCAGTTCTTC.